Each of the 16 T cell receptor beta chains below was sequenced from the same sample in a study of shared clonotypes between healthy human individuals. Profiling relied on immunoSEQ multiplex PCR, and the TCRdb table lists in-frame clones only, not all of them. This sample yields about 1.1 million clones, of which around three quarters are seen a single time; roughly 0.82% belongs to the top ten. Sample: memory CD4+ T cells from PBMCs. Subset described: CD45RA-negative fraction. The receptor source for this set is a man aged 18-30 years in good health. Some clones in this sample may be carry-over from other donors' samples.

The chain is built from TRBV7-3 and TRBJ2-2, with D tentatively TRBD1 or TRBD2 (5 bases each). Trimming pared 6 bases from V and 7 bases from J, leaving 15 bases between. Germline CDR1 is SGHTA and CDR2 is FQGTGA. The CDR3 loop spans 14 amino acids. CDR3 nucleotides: TGTGCCAGCAGTCGGGACGCCCGAGTCGGGGAGCTGTTTTTT. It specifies CASSRDARVGELFF.

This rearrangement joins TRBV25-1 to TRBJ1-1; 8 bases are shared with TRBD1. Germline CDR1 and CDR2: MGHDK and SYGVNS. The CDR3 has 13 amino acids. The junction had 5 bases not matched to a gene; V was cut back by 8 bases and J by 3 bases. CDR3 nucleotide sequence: TGTGCCAGCCAAGGCAGGGGGCACACTGAAGCTTTCTTT. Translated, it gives CASQGRGHTEAFF.

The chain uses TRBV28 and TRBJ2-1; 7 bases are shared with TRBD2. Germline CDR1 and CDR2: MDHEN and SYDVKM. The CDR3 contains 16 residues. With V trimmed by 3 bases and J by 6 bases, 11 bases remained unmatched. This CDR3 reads CASSFRSGISGNEQFF. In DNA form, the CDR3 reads TGTGCCAGCAGTTTCAGGAGCGGGATCTCGGGCAATGAGCAGTTCTTC.

The CDR3 loop reads CASSRETGGYGYTF. The CDR3 region has the DNA TGTGCCAGCTCACGGGAGACAGGGGGCTATGGCTACACCTTC. The V and J genes are TRBV18 and TRBJ1-2; 9 bases agree with TRBD1. J was trimmed by 4 bases and V by 4 bases; bases with no gene match: 4. The CDR3 length is 14 residues. CDR1 and CDR2 from the germline V gene are KGHSH and LQKENI. The full variable domain, in which reference TRBV18 and TRBJ1-2 provide the parts outside the CDR3, is NAGVMQNPRHLVRRRGQEARLRCSPMKGHSHVYWYRQLPEEGLKFMVYLQKENIIDESGMPKERFSAEFPKEGPSILRIQQVVRGDSAAYFCASSRETGGYGYTFGSGTRLTVV.

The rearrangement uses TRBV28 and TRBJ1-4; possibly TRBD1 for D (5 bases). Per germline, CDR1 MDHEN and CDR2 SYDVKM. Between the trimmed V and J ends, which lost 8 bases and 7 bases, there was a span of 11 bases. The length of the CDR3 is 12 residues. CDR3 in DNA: TGTGCCAGCGCCTCAGGGCTTGAAAAACTGTTTTTT. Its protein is CASASGLEKLFF.

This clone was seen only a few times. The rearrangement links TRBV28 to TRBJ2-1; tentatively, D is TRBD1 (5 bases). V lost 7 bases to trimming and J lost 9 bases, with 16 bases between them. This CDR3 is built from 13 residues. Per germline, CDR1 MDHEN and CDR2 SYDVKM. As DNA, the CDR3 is TGTGCCAGCACAGGGTTCGCAGTGAGTGAGCAGTTCTTC. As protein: CASTGFAVSEQFF.

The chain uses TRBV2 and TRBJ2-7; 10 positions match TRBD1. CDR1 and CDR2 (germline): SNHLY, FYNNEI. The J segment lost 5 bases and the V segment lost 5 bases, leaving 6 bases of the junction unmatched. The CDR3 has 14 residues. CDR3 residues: CASSKGQGKNEQYF. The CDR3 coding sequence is TGTGCCAGCAGTAAGGGACAGGGGAAGAACGAGCAGTACTTC.

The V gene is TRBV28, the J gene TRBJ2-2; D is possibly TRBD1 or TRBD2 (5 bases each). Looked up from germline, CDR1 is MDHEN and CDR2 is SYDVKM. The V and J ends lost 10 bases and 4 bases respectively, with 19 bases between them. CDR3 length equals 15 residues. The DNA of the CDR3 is TGTGCCACGACCGGGATGAGGGGTCTCACCGGGGAGCTGTTTTTT. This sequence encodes CATTGMRGLTGELFF. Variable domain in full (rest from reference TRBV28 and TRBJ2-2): DVKVTQSSRYLVKRTGEKVFLECVQDMDHENMFWYRQDPGLGLRLIYFSYDVKMKEKGDIPEGYSVSREKKERFSLILESASTNQTSMYLCATTGMRGLTGELFFGEGSRLTVL.

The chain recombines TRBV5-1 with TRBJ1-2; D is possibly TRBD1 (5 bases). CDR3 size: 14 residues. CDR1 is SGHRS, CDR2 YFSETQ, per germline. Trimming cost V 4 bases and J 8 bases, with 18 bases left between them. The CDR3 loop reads CASSGEGRAGGYTF. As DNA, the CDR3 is TGCGCCAGCAGCGGCGAGGGACGCGCTGGGGGCTACACCTTC.

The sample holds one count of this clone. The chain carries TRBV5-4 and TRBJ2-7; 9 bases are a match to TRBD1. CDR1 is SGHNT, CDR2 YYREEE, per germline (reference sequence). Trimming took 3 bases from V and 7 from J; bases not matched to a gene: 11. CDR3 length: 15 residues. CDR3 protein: CASSSTGTGFGEQYF. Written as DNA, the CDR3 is TGTGCCAGCAGCTCCACCGGGACAGGGTTCGGGGAGCAGTACTTC.

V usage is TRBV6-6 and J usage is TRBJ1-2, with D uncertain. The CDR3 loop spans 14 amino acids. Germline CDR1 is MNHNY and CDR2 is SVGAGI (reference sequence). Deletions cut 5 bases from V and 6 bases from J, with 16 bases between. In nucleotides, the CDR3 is TGTGCCAGCAGTATCAAACGGACGGAGAATGGCTACACCTTC. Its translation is CASSIKRTENGYTF.

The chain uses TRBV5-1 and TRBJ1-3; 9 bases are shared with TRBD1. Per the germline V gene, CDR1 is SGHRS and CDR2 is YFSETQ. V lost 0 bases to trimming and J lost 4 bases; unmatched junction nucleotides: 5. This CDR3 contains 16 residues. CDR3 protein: CASSLGGTGTGNTIYF. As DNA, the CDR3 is TGCGCCAGCAGCTTGGGTGGGACAGGGACCGGAAACACCATATATTTT. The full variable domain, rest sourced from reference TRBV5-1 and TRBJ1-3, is KAGVTQTPRYLIKTRGQQVTLSCSPISGHRSVSWYQQTPGQGLQFLFEYFSETQRNKGNFPGRFSGRQFSNSRSEMNVSTLELGDSALYLCASSLGGTGTGNTIYFGEGSWLTVV.

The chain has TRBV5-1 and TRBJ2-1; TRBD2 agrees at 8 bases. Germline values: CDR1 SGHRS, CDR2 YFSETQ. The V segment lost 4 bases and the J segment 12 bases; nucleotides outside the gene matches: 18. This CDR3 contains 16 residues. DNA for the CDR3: TGCGCCAGCAGCCCCCGGGGTAGCGGGACCGCCGGTGTGCAGTTCTTC. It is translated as CASSPRGSGTAGVQFF.

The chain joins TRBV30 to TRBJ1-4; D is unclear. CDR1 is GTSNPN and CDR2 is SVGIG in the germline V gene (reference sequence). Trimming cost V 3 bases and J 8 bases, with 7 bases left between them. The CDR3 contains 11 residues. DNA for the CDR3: TGTGCCTGGAGGCAGACAGAAAAACTGTTTTTT. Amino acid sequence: CAWRQTEKLFF.

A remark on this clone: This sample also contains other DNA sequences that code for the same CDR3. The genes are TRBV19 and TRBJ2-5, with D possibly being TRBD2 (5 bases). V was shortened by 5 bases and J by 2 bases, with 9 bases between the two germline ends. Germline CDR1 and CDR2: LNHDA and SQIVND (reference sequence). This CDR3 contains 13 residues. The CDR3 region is CASSQTGQETQYF. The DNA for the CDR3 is TGTGCCAGTAGTCAAACGGGACAAGAGACCCAGTACTTC.

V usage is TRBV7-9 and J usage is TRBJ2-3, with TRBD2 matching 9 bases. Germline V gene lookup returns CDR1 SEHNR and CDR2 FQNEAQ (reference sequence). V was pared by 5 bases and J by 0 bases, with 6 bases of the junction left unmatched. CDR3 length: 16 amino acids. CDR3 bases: TGTGCCAGCAGCACGAGACTAGCGGAGAGCACAGATACGCAGTATTTT. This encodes CASSTRLAESTDTQYF.